This T cell receptor (beta chain) was identified during a study of cytomegalovirus exposure and HLA in healthy donors. At sampling all donors were nominally healthy, likely with unrecorded immune exposures. CDR1 is MNHEY and CDR2 is SMNVEV in the germline V gene (reference sequence). V gave up 2 bases and J gave up 8 bases, with 18 bases separating them. The CDR3 spans 15 residues. With 60 Vbeta and 13 Jbeta primers, the PCR was carried out. Measured with immunoSEQ multiplex PCR; TCRdb has only the in-frame clones, and not every one. The sample carries more than 140,000 clones, roughly 74% recorded once.

The chain couples TRBV27 to TRBJ1-2; D is undetermined. The source of this sequence is a man aged 35-49 years in good health and CMV-seronegative. Sequenced: PBMCs. CDR3 region: CASSLSQTLYEGYTF. CDR3 bases: TGTGCCAGCAGTTTAAGCCAGACTCTCTACGAAGGCTACACCTTC.